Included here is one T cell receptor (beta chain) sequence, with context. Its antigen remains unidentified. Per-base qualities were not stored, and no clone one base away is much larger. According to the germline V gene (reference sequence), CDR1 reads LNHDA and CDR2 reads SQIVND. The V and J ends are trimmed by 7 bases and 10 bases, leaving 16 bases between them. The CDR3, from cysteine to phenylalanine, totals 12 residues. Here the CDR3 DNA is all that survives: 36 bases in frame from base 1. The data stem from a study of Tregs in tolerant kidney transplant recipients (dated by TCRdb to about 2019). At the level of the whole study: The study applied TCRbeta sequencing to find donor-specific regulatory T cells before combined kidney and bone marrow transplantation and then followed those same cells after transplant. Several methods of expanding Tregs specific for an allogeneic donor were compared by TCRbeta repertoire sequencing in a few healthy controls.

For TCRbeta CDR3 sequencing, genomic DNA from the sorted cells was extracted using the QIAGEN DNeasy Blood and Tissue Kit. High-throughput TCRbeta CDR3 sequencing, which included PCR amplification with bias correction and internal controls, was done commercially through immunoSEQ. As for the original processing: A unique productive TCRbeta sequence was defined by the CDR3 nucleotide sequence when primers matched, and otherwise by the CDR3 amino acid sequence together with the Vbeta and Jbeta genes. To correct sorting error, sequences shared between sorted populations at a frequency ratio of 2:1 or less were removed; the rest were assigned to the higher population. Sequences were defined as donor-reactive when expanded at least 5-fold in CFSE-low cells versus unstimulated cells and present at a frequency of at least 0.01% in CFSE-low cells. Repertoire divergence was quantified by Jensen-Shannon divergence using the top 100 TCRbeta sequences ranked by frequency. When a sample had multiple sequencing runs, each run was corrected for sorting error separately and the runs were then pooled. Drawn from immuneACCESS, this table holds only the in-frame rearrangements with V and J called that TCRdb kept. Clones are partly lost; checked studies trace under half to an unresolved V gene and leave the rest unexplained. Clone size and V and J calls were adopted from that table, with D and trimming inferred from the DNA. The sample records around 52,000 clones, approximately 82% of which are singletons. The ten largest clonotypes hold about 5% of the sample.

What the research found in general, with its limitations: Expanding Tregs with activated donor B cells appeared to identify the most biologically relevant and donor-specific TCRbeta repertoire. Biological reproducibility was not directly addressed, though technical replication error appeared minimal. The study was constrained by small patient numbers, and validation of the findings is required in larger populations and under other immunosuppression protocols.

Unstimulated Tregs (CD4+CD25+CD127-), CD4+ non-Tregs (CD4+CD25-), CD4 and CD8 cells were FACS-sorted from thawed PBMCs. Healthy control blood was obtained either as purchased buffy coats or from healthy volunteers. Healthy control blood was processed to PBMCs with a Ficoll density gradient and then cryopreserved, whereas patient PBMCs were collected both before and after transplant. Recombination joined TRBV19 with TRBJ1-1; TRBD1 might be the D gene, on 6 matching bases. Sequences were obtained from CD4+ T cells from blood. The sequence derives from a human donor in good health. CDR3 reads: CASTLTGFVAFF. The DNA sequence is TGTGCCAGTACACTCACAGGGTTCGTAGCTTTCTTT.